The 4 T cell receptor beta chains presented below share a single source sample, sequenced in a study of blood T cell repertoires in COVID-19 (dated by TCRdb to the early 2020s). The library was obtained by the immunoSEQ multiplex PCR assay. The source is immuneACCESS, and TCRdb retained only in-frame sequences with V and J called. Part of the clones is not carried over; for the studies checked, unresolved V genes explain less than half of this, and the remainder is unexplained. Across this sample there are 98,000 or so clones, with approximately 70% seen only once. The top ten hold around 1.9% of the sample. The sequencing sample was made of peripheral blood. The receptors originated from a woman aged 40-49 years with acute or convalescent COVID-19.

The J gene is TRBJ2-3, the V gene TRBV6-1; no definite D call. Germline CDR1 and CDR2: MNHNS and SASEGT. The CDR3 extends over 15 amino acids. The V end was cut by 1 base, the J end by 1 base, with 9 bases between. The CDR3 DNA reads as TGTGCCAGCAGTGAAGTGGCTTTACGCACAGATACGCAGTATTTT. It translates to CASSEVALRTDTQYF.

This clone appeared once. The CDR3 DNA reads TGTGCCACACGGATCACAGGGGAGCCTAATGAAAAACTGTTTTTT. Protein sequence: CATRITGEPNEKLFF. This chain connects TRBV10-3 to TRBJ1-4; TRBD1 matches 7 bases. V dropped 10 bases and J dropped 3; count of bases not matched to a gene: 11. CDR3 length equals 15 residues. Germline CDR1 and CDR2: ENHRY and SYGVKD.

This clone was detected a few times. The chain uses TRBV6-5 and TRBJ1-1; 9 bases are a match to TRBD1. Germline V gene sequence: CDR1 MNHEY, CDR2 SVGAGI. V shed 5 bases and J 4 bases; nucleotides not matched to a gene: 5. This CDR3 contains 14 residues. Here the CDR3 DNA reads TGTGCCAGCAGTACAGGGGGCGCGGTCACTGAAGCTTTCTTT. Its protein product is CASSTGGAVTEAFF.

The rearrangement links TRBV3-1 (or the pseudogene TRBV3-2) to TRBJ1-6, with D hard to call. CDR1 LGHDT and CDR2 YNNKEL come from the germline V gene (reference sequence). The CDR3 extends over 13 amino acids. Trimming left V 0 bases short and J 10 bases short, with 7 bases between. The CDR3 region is CASSQDYYSPLHF. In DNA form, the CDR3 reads TGTGCCAGCAGCCAAGATTACTACTCACCCCTCCACTTT.